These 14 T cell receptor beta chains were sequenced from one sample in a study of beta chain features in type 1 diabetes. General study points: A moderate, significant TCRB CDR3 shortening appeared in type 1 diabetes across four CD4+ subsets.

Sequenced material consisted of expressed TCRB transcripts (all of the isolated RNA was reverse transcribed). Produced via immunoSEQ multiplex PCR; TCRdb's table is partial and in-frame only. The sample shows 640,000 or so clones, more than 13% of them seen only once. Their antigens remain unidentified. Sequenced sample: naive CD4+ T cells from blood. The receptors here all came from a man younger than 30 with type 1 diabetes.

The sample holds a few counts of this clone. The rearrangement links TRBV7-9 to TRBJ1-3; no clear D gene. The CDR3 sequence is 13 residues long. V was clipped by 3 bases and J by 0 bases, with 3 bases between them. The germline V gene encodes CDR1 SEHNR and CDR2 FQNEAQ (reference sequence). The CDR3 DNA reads TGTGCCAGCAGCTTGGACTCTGGAAACACCATATATTTT. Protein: CASSLDSGNTIYF.

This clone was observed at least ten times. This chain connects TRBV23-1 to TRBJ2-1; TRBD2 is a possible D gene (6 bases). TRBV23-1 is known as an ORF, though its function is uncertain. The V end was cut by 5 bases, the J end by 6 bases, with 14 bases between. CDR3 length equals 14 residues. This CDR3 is CASSYRRDRNEQFF. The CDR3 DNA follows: TGCGCCAGCAGTTATCGGCGGGACCGCAATGAGCAGTTCTTC.

The CDR3 loop is CASSMGQGGYEQYF. Here the CDR3 DNA reads TGTGCCAGCAGCATGGGACAGGGGGGCTACGAGCAGTACTTC. This chain links TRBV5-4 with TRBJ2-7; 11 bases align to TRBD1. The CDR3 has 14 residues. CDR1 and CDR2 from the germline V gene are SGHNT and YYREEE (reference sequence). Unmatched junction bases numbered 3, after V lost 4 bases and J lost 3 bases.

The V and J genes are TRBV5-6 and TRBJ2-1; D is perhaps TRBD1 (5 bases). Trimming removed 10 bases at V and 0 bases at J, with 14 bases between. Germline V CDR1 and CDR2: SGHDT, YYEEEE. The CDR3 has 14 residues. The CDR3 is CASQGKSSYNEQFF. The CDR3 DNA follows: TGTGCCTCCCAGGGAAAGAGCTCCTACAATGAGCAGTTCTTC.

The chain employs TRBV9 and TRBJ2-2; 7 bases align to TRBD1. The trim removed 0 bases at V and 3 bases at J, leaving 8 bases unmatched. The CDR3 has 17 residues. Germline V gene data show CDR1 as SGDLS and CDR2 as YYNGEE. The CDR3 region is CASSVESGQVYTGELFF. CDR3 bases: TGTGCCAGCAGCGTAGAGTCTGGACAGGTGTACACCGGGGAGCTGTTTTTT.

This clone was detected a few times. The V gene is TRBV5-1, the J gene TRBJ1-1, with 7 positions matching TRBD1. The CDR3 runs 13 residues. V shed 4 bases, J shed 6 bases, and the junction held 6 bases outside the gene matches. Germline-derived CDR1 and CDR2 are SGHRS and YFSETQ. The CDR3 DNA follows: TGCGCCAGCAGCCTAGGACAGGACTCTGAAGCTTTCTTT. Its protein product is CASSLGQDSEAFF. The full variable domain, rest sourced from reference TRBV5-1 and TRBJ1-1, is KAGVTQTPRYLIKTRGQQVTLSCSPISGHRSVSWYQQTPGQGLQFLFEYFSETQRNKGNFPGRFSGRQFSNSRSEMNVSTLELGDSALYLCASSLGQDSEAFFGQGTRLTVV.

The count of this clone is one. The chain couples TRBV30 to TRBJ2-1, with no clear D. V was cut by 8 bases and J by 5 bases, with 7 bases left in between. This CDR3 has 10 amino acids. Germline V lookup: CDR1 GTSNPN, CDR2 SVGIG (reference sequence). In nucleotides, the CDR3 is TGTGCCGGTGGAGACAATGAGCAGTTCTTC. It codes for CAGGDNEQFF.

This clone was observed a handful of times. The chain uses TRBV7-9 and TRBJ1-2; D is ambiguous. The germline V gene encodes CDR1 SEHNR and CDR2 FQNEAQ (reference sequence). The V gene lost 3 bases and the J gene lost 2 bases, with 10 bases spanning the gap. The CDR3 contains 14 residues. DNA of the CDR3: TGTGCCAGCAGCTTCGACGGTACAAACTATGGCTACACCTTC. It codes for CASSFDGTNYGYTF.

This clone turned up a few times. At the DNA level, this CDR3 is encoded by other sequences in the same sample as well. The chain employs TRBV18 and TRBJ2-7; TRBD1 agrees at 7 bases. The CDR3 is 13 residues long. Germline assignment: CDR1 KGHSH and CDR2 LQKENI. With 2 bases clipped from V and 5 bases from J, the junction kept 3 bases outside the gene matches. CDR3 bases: TGTGCCAGCTCACCAGACAGGGCGCACGAGCAGTACTTC. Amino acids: CASSPDRAHEQYF.

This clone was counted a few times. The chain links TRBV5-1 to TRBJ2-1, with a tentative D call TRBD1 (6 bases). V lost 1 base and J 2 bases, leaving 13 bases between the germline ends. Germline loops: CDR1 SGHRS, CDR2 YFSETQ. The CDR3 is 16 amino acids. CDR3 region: CASSLSPGVPYNEQFF. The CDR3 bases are TGCGCCAGCAGCTTGTCACCAGGGGTCCCCTACAATGAGCAGTTCTTC.

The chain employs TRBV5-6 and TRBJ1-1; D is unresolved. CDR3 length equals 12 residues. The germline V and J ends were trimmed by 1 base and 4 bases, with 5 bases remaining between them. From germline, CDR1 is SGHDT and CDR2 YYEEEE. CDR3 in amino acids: CASSLFGTEAFF. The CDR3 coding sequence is TGTGCCAGCAGCTTGTTTGGCACTGAAGCTTTCTTT. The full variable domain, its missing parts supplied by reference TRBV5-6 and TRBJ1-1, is DAGVTQSPTHLIKTRGQQVTLRCSPKSGHDTVSWYQQALGQGPQFIFQYYEEEERQRGNFPDRFSGHQFPNYSSELNVNALLLGDSALYLCASSLFGTEAFFGQGTRLTVV.

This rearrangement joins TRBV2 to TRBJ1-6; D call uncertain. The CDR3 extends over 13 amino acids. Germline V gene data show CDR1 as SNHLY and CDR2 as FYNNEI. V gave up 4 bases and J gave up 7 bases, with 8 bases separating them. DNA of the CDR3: TGTGCCAGCAGTGGTGAGGCCAATTCACCCCTCCACTTT. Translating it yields CASSGEANSPLHF.

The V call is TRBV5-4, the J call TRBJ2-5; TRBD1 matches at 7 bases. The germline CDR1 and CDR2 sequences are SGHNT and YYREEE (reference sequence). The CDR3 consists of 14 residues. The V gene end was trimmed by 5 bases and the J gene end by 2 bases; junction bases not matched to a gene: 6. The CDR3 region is CASRHGQAQETQYF. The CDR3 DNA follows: TGTGCCAGCAGACACGGACAGGCTCAAGAGACCCAGTACTTC.

CDR3: CASSLGHDTEAFF. The CDR3 DNA reads as TGCGCCAGCAGCTTGGGTCATGACACTGAAGCTTTCTTT. V and J are TRBV5-1 and TRBJ1-1, with D unresolved. The CDR3 spans 13 residues. V lost 0 bases to trimming and J lost 3 bases, with 6 bases between them. CDR1 and CDR2 from the germline V gene are SGHRS and YFSETQ.